This passage covers 2 T cell receptor beta chains from one sample sequenced in a study of regulatory T cells in long-lasting Graves disease. Time point reported: persistent/refractory GD, antithyroid drugs over 5 years with positive TRAb. TCR sequences were obtained from RNA taken from PBMCs. With iRepertoire HTBI primers and Arm-PCR of CDR3 regions, TCR beta libraries were built. TCRdb reprocessed the multiplex PCR reads with MiXCR, giving one entry per CDR3 protein. Of some 440,000 distinct CDR3 sequences in the sample, less than 25% were seen once. The specimen comprised peripheral blood mononuclear cells (PBMCs), sampled when the disease was refractory, from a patient treated with antithyroid drugs. The source of these receptors is a female donor with Graves disease.

This clonotype was counted at least ten times. The chain links TRBV28 to TRBJ2-2; D gene uncertain. The CDR3 runs 13 residues. CDR1 and CDR2 (germline): MDHEN, SYDVKM. V was clipped by 6 bases and J by 7 bases, with 12 bases between them. This chain's CDR3 is CASRINWHGELFF. The CDR3 nucleotides read TGTGCCAGCAGAATAAACTGGCACGGGGAGCTGTTTTTT.

The sample holds many counts of this clonotype. This rearrangement joins TRBV28 to TRBJ1-2; maybe TRBD1 (6 bases). Germline V gene sequence: CDR1 MDHEN, CDR2 SYDVKM. The CDR3 runs to 15 residues. Trimming removed 6 bases at V and 4 bases at J, with 18 bases between. This chain's CDR3 is CASSSPGAAGYGYTF. In DNA form, the CDR3 reads TGTGCCAGCAGCTCCCCAGGGGCGGCGGGCTATGGCTACACCTTC.